Presented here are 11 T cell receptor beta chains from one specimen sequenced in a study of beta chain features in type 1 diabetes. Every isolated RNA sample was fully reverse transcribed, so sequencing captured expressed TCRB transcripts. Data came from immunoSEQ multiplex PCR; TCRdb stores just in-frame clones and leaves some out. Here the sample spans 200,000 to 300,000 clones, 14% being singletons. The sequenced material came from naive CD4+ T cells from blood. The receptors were gathered from a woman aged 40-49 years in good health.

The gene calls are TRBV7-9 and TRBJ1-5; no clear D gene. The CDR3 loop spans 14 amino acids. Germline V gene data show CDR1 as SEHNR and CDR2 as FQNEAQ (reference sequence). V was clipped by 3 bases and J by 5 bases, with 11 bases between them. The CDR3 region has the DNA TGTGCCAGCAGCTTCGCACAACTAGATCAGCCCCAGCATTTT. Protein sequence: CASSFAQLDQPQHF.

This chain links TRBV29-1 with TRBJ1-2, with TRBD1 identical over 11 bases. The CDR3 is made up of 13 amino acids. Losses at the gene ends were 5 bases for V and 7 bases for J; bases not matched to a gene: 6. Germline values: CDR1 SQVTM, CDR2 ANQGSEA. The CDR3 DNA follows: TGCAGCGTTCAGGGACAGGGGGTTCCTGGCTACACCTTC. Its protein product is CSVQGQGVPGYTF.

This sequence joins TRBV18 and TRBJ1-1; D not certain. Trimming stripped 3 bases from V and 4 bases from J, with 9 bases between. The CDR3 consists of 13 residues. Germline loops: CDR1 KGHSH, CDR2 LQKENI. The CDR3 here is CASSPRERTEAFF. The DNA for the CDR3 is TGTGCCAGCTCACCCCGGGAGCGCACTGAAGCTTTCTTT.

This clone was counted a few times. The chain combines TRBV5-4 with TRBJ2-5; the match to TRBD2 covers 10 bases. The CDR3 runs to 15 residues. Germline V CDR1 and CDR2: SGHNT, YYREEE (reference sequence). V was pared by 4 bases and J by 4 bases, with 7 bases of the junction left unmatched. The CDR3 reads CASSDKTSGPETQYF. As DNA, the CDR3 is TGTGCCAGCAGCGACAAGACTAGCGGGCCAGAGACCCAGTACTTC.

V usage is TRBV27 and J usage is TRBJ2-5; possibly TRBD2 for D (5 bases). CDR1 and CDR2 (germline): MNHEY, SMNVEV (reference sequence). CDR3 length: 14 residues. V lost 5 bases and J lost 7, with 17 bases in between. The CDR3 DNA reads TGTGCCAGCAGTCCGCCATCCCCGAGCGGGACCCAGTACTTC. It is translated as CASSPPSPSGTQYF.

The chain couples TRBV7-2 to TRBJ2-3, with D possibly being TRBD1 (6 bases). V was clipped by 5 bases and J by 8 bases, with 11 bases between them. The CDR3 is 12 amino acids. Germline CDR1 and CDR2: SGHTA and FQGNSA. The CDR3, as DNA: TGTGCCAGCAGCGCCTCACAGGGTACGCAGTATTTT. It is translated as CASSASQGTQYF.

The chain uses TRBV18 and TRBJ2-1; D possibly corresponds to TRBD1 (5 bases). V was pared by 0 bases and J by 8 bases, with 11 bases between. Germline V CDR1 and CDR2: KGHSH, LQKENI. The CDR3 runs 14 residues. CDR3 sequence: CASSPPTGRYEQFF. CDR3 sequence (DNA): TGTGCCAGCTCACCACCCACAGGTCGGTATGAGCAGTTCTTC.

The chain carries TRBV5-1 and TRBJ1-1; TRBD1 is a possible D gene (6 bases). Germline CDR1 SGHRS, CDR2 YFSETQ. V was pared by 0 bases and J by 3 bases, with 18 bases between. This CDR3 has 17 amino acids. CDR3 in amino acids: CASSLALRGAGDTEAFF. The CDR3 nucleotides are TGCGCCAGCAGCTTGGCACTTAGGGGGGCGGGGGACACTGAAGCTTTCTTT. The variable domain in full, with the rest retrieved from reference TRBV5-1 and TRBJ1-1, is KAGVTQTPRYLIKTRGQQVTLSCSPISGHRSVSWYQQTPGQGLQFLFEYFSETQRNKGNFPGRFSGRQFSNSRSEMNVSTLELGDSALYLCASSLALRGAGDTEAFFGQGTRLTVV.

This clone was observed a few times. The rearrangement links TRBV7-9 to TRBJ2-3; D is unclear. The CDR3 sequence is 13 residues long. Between the trimmed V and J ends, which lost 7 bases and 0 bases, there was a span of 8 bases. The V gene's germline CDR1 is SEHNR and CDR2 FQNEAQ (reference sequence). The CDR3 region is CASTIRSTDTQYF. The CDR3 DNA sequence: TGTGCCAGCACCATACGGAGCACAGATACGCAGTATTTT.

This sequence joins TRBV5-1 and TRBJ2-2; D call uncertain. Germline lookup yields CDR1 SGHRS and CDR2 YFSETQ. CDR3 length: 13 amino acids. The germline V and J ends were trimmed by 0 bases and 6 bases, with 6 bases remaining between them. The CDR3 DNA reads TGCGCCAGCAGCTTGGACGGAGCCGGGGAGCTGTTTTTT. The encoded protein is CASSLDGAGELFF.

This sequence joins TRBV27 and TRBJ1-4, with D possibly TRBD1 on 6 matching bases. The CDR3 contains 14 residues. Germline loops: CDR1 MNHEY, CDR2 SMNVEV (reference sequence). V lost 4 bases and J lost 5, with 11 bases in between. Written as DNA, the CDR3 is TGTGCCAGCAGTTCCCTACAGGGAAATGAAAAACTGTTTTTT. Protein sequence: CASSSLQGNEKLFF.